Listed here are 7 T cell receptor beta chains from one sample, sequenced in a study of blood T cell repertoires in COVID-19. TCRdb's copy holds only in-frame clones and misses some; the assay was immunoSEQ multiplex PCR. The sample yields roughly 110,000 clones, more than 70% seen once. Material: peripheral blood. These receptors all stem from a man between 40 and 49 years old with active or convalescent COVID-19.

The rearrangement joins TRBV4-3 to TRBJ1-5; the D is unclear. The CDR3 runs 15 residues. V lost 0 bases and J lost 3, with 9 bases in between. Germline CDR1 and CDR2: LGHNA and YSLEER. As DNA, the CDR3 is TGCGCCAGCAGCCAAGATGAGGGTTACAATCAGCCCCAGCATTTT. Translation gives CASSQDEGYNQPQHF.

The V call is TRBV5-1, the J call TRBJ1-1; 9 nucleotides align to TRBD1. V dropped 4 bases and J dropped 6; count of bases not matched to a gene: 10. Per the germline V gene, CDR1 is SGHRS and CDR2 is YFSETQ. This CDR3 is 15 amino acids long. CDR3 nucleotides: TGCGCCAGCAGCCGACAGACAGGGGGGAATGCTGAAGCTTTCTTT. Its translation: CASSRQTGGNAEAFF.

CDR3 DNA sequence: TGTGCCAGCAGCTTAGACCAGGGGGCGAACAATGAGCAGTTCTTC. This encodes CASSLDQGANNEQFF. The chain uses TRBV11-3 and TRBJ2-1; 8 bases match TRBD1. CDR1 and CDR2 (germline): SGHNT, YENEEA. The CDR3 consists of 15 residues. V dropped 0 bases and J dropped 5; count of bases not matched to a gene: 3.

The chain carries TRBV11-2 and TRBJ2-2; 8 bases are shared with TRBD1. Germline trimming cut 5 bases from V and 7 bases from J; bases unmatched to any gene: 9. The CDR3 spans 15 residues. CDR1 is SGHAT and CDR2 is FQNNGV in the germline V gene. The CDR3 region is CASSAQQGVGGELFF. In DNA form, the CDR3 reads TGTGCCAGCAGCGCGCAACAGGGGGTTGGCGGGGAGCTGTTTTTT.

J is TRBJ2-2 and V is TRBV4-3; 13 bases agree with TRBD2. Germline assignment: CDR1 LGHNA and CDR2 YSLEER. The CDR3 is 16 residues long. J lost 7 bases, V lost 5 bases, and 7 bases had no gene match. In nucleotides, the CDR3 is TGCGCCAGCAGCGCCGGGACTAGCGGGATCGGCGGGGAGCTGTTTTTT. The encoded protein is CASSAGTSGIGGELFF.

Points on this clone: A read error may produce the germline difference seen at one junction end. The chain joins TRBV20-1 to TRBJ1-2; TRBD1 might be the D (6 bases). The germline V gene encodes CDR1 DFQATT and CDR2 SNEGSKA (reference sequence). The CDR3 has 11 residues. This CDR3 is CSARKDSRDPF. The CDR3 DNA follows: TGCAGTGCTAGAAAGGACAGCCGGGATCCCTTC.

The CDR3 region is CAISGGDRAYF. CDR3 coding DNA: TGTGCCATCAGTGGAGGGGACAGGGCGTATTTT. The gene calls are TRBV10-3 and TRBJ2-3; 9 bases line up with TRBD1. In germline, CDR1 is ENHRY, CDR2 SYGVKD. V lost 4 bases, J lost 14 bases, and 4 bases stayed unmatched. This CDR3 is built from 11 residues.